The 21 T cell receptor beta chains below were found in one sample sequenced in a study of cytomegalovirus exposure and HLA in healthy donors. This PCR relied on a set of 60 Vbeta primers and 13 Jbeta primers. The data were produced by immunoSEQ multiplex PCR, yet TCRdb's version contains in-frame clones alone and is incomplete. The sample has under 150,000 clones, 70% to 85% seen once; the top ten hold around 2.5%. Sequenced material: PBMCs. The source of these receptors is a boy between 2 and 15 years old in good health and CMV-seronegative.

V is TRBV5-4 and J is TRBJ2-5; D unclear. Trimming stripped 0 bases from V and 3 bases from J, with 6 bases between. Germline assignment: CDR1 SGHNT and CDR2 YYREEE (reference sequence). There are 13 residues in the CDR3. CDR3 bases: TGTGCCAGCAGCTTGGGTGGAGAAGAGACCCAGTACTTC. Translation gives CASSLGGEETQYF.

V gene TRBV7-2 combines with J gene TRBJ1-6; no firm D call. V was shortened by 1 base and J by 4 bases, with 8 bases between the two germline ends. Germline values: CDR1 SGHTA, CDR2 FQGNSA. The CDR3 has 15 amino acids. The CDR3 nucleotides are TGTGCCAGCAGCTTAGTAGTGGAGTATAATTCACCCCTCCACTTT. Translating it yields CASSLVVEYNSPLHF. The whole variable domain, filled in from reference TRBV7-2 and TRBJ1-6, reads GAGVSQSPSNKVTEKGKDVELRCDPISGHTALYWYRQSLGQGLEFLIYFQGNSAPDKSGLPSDRFSAERTGGSVSTLTIQRTQQEDSAVYLCASSLVVEYNSPLHFGNGTRLTVT.

The chain is built from TRBV25-1 and TRBJ1-2; D possibly corresponds to TRBD1 (5 bases). Trimming left V 11 bases short and J 3 bases short, with 13 bases between. The CDR3 length is 12 residues. Germline values: CDR1 MGHDK, CDR2 SYGVNS. CDR3 region: CAAREGHYGYTF. CDR3 nucleotides: TGTGCCGCTAGGGAGGGGCACTATGGCTACACCTTC.

The gene calls are TRBV7-8 and TRBJ1-6; a possible D gene is TRBD1 (5 bases). The CDR3 contains 17 residues. Germline V gives CDR1 SGHVS, CDR2 FQNEAQ. Deletions cut 5 bases from V and 8 bases from J, with 22 bases between. CDR3 residues: CASSRLRGNKVDSPLHF. The CDR3 DNA follows: TGTGCCAGCAGCCGTCTACGGGGGAACAAGGTGGATTCACCCCTCCACTTT.

V and J are TRBV5-1 and TRBJ2-7, with 7 bases fitting TRBD1. CDR3 length equals 16 residues. CDR1 and CDR2 from the germline V gene are SGHRS and YFSETQ. J gave up 0 bases and V 3 bases, and 9 bases lay outside the gene matches. The CDR3 DNA is TGCGCCAGCAGCTCTTCCGACAGGGAGAGCTCCTACGAGCAGTACTTC. Amino acid sequence: CASSSSDRESSYEQYF.

This clone was seen just once. The chain links TRBV7-3 to TRBJ2-1; 12 nucleotides line up with TRBD2. Germline CDR1 SGHTA, CDR2 FQGTGA. V dropped 5 bases and J dropped 4; count of bases not matched to a gene: 6. This CDR3 spans 16 amino acids. Written as DNA, the CDR3 is TGTGCCAGCAGCATTTTGACTAGCGGGGGTTACAATGAGCAGTTCTTC. The encoded protein is CASSILTSGGYNEQFF. The full variable domain, its missing parts supplied by reference TRBV7-3 and TRBJ2-1, is GAGVSQTPSNKVTEKGKYVELRCDPISGHTALYWYRQSLGQGPEFLIYFQGTGAADDSGLPNDRFFAVRPEGSVSTLKIQRTERGDSAVYLCASSILTSGGYNEQFFGPGTRLTVL.

The chain carries TRBV7-6 and TRBJ1-3; TRBD1 matches 7 bases. Germline lookup yields CDR1 SGHVS and CDR2 FNYEAQ. This CDR3 is built from 15 residues. V was clipped by 5 bases and J by 0 bases; unmatched bases: 4. CDR3 region: CASSRRQGSGNTIYF. CDR3 bases: TGTGCCAGCAGCCGAAGACAGGGCTCTGGAAACACCATATATTTT.

To note about this clone: One end of the junction does not line up with germline, which may come from a read error. V is TRBV30 and J is TRBJ1-2; D is undetermined. Germline CDR1 GTSNPN, CDR2 SVGIG (reference sequence). The CDR3 sequence is 11 residues long. In DNA, the CDR3 is TGTGCCTGGAGTGTACGATCTGCCACCGGCTTC. It is translated as CAWSVRSATGF.

The chain carries TRBV11-2 and TRBJ2-3; D unresolved. The CDR3 is made up of 14 amino acids. Germline assignment: CDR1 SGHAT and CDR2 FQNNGV. V was shortened by 1 base and J by 1 base, with 6 bases between the two germline ends. The CDR3 region has the DNA TGTGCCAGCAGCTTAGGGGCAGGCACAGATACGCAGTATTTT. Its translation: CASSLGAGTDTQYF.

This rearrangement joins TRBV7-8 to TRBJ2-7, with D perhaps matching TRBD1 (6 bases). The CDR3 has 12 residues. V shed 2 bases and J shed 4 bases, with 6 bases lying between them. CDR1 and CDR2 from the germline V gene are SGHVS and FQNEAQ. The chain's CDR3 is CASSLRGYEQYF. CDR3 sequence (DNA): TGTGCCAGCAGCTTAAGGGGGTACGAGCAGTACTTC. Filled out from reference TRBV7-8 and TRBJ2-7, the complete variable domain reads GAGVSQSPRYKVAKRGQDVALRCDPISGHVSLFWYQQALGQGPEFLTYFQNEAQLDKSGLPSDRFFAERPEGSVSTLKIQRTQQEDSAVYLCASSLRGYEQYFGPGTRLTVT.

With respect to this clone: Other DNA sequences in this sample translate to the same CDR3. This sequence joins TRBV4-3 and TRBJ2-7; D is possibly TRBD2 (7 bases). This CDR3 is built from 16 residues. The V and J ends lost 0 bases and 0 bases respectively, with 12 bases between them. Germline V CDR1 and CDR2: LGHNA, YSLEER. CDR3 protein: CASSQDRAGASYEQYF. DNA for the CDR3: TGCGCCAGCAGCCAAGATCGGGCGGGGGCCTCCTACGAGCAGTACTTC.

This clone is a singleton in its sample. This rearrangement joins TRBV4-3 to TRBJ1-2; D may be TRBD1 (5 bases). The germline V gene encodes CDR1 LGHNA and CDR2 YSLEER. The CDR3 spans 13 residues. The V and J ends lost 6 bases and 6 bases respectively, with 14 bases between them. The CDR3 sequence: CASSPRGFDGYTF. As DNA, the CDR3 is TGCGCCAGCAGTCCGCGGGGCTTCGATGGCTACACCTTC.

This chain joins TRBV4-2 and TRBJ1-2; 7 bases are a match to TRBD1. This CDR3 has 18 amino acids. V lost 1 base, J lost 0 bases, and 11 bases stayed unmatched. Germline V CDR1 and CDR2: LGHNA, YNFKEQ. The DNA of the CDR3 is TGTGCCAGCAGCCAAGGAGGGGACGACAGGGCCGCTAACTATGGCTACACCTTC. It encodes CASSQGGDDRAANYGYTF.

The chain couples TRBV18 to TRBJ2-7; a possible D gene is TRBD1 (6 bases). Looked up from germline, CDR1 is KGHSH and CDR2 is LQKENI. This CDR3 spans 14 amino acids. Trimming removed 3 bases at V and 1 base at J, with 10 bases between. Here the CDR3 reads CASSPTGSSYEQYF. CDR3 nucleotides: TGTGCCAGCTCACCGACAGGATCATCCTACGAGCAGTACTTC.

V gene TRBV10-3 combines with J gene TRBJ1-3; 7 bases align to TRBD1. The CDR3 is 15 amino acids. V gave up 3 bases and J gave up 2 bases; unmatched junction bases: 4. Germline V gene data show CDR1 as ENHRY and CDR2 as SYGVKD. The CDR3 DNA reads TGTGCCATCAGTGACCACAGGGGAACTGGAAACACCATATATTTT. It encodes CAISDHRGTGNTIYF.

CDR3 DNA sequence: TGCGCCAGCAGTCATCTTGGGCCTCAGAACACTGAAGCTTTCTTT. Translated: CASSHLGPQNTEAFF. V usage is TRBV23-1 and J usage is TRBJ1-1; D is unclear. TRBV23-1 is an ORF; its function is uncertain. V lost 3 bases and J 1 base, leaving 12 bases between the germline ends. The CDR3 totals 15 residues.

The chain has TRBV7-2 and TRBJ1-2; no reliable D call. Germline V CDR1 and CDR2: SGHTA, FQGNSA. The CDR3 is made up of 14 amino acids. The V end was cut by 6 bases, the J end by 4 bases, with 15 bases between. The CDR3 region has the DNA TGTGCCAGCAGACTACCCTCACGCTTCTATGGCTACACCTTC. Translating it yields CASRLPSRFYGYTF.

This clone has a single count. This sequence joins TRBV19 and TRBJ2-4; possible D gene TRBD2, 6 bases. CDR1 and CDR2 from the germline V gene are LNHDA and SQIVND (reference sequence). V was trimmed by 6 bases and J by 2 bases, leaving 20 bases between them. The CDR3 runs 17 residues. The CDR3 is CASSPYWRAESKNIQYF. In DNA, the CDR3 is TGTGCCAGTAGCCCTTACTGGAGGGCAGAATCCAAAAACATTCAGTACTTC.

The V and J genes are TRBV10-3 and TRBJ1-2, with a tentative D call TRBD1 (5 bases). Trimming stripped 4 bases from V and 5 bases from J, with 14 bases between. This CDR3 is 14 amino acids long. Germline CDR1 and CDR2: ENHRY and SYGVKD. The CDR3 sequence is CAISVPDRPYGYTF. DNA of the CDR3: TGTGCCATCAGTGTCCCCGACAGACCTTATGGCTACACCTTC.

Worth noting for this clone: Different DNA sequences within this sample yield the same CDR3. The V gene is TRBV30, the J gene TRBJ1-2; D is ambiguous. The V end lost 2 bases, the J end lost 2 bases, and 6 bases lay between the germline ends. This CDR3 comprises 12 residues. Germline V CDR1 and CDR2: GTSNPN, SVGIG (reference sequence). Here the CDR3 DNA reads TGTGCCTGGAGTAACAGCAACTATGGCTACACCTTC. Its translation: CAWSNSNYGYTF.

This clone was found a few times. The rearrangement uses TRBV2 and TRBJ1-2; 7 nucleotides match TRBD1. Per the germline V gene, CDR1 is SNHLY and CDR2 is FYNNEI. V trimming: 0 bases; J trimming: 4 bases; junction bases outside the gene matches: 29. The length of the CDR3 is 23 residues. The DNA for the CDR3 is TGTGCCAGCAGTGAAGCGAATCCGGGCAGGGGGAATACGGTGGGGGTGGTGGCCTATGGCTACACCTTC. As protein: CASSEANPGRGNTVGVVAYGYTF.